This T cell receptor (beta chain) was profiled in a study of breast tumors, draining lymph nodes, adjacent tissues. Study-level findings and limits: Tumor TCR diversity was below lymph nodes but above nontumor tissue. Luminal-like breast cancer showed significantly higher tumor–nontumor repertoire similarity than basal-like. Tumor T cell lymph node origin was a supported hypothesis, not proven.

The CDR3 totals 12 residues. Germline CDR1 is SGHDN and CDR2 is FVKESK. V gave up 5 bases and J gave up 15 bases, with 17 bases separating them. TCRdb re-analysed the multiplex PCR reads in MiXCR, keeping a single row per CDR3 protein. The repertoire holds approximately 210,000 distinct CDR3 sequences, with less than 45% as singletons. This clonotype showed up many times. Antigen specificity is unknown. Breast cancer patients provided tissue from their axillary draining lymph nodes. The source is a female donor with breast cancer. Some clones in this sample may be carry-over from other donors' samples. The sequencing input was axillary lymph node tissue. This chain links TRBV14 with TRBJ2-1; D is possibly TRBD1 or TRBD2 (5 bases each). The CDR3 reads CASSNWDGQRFF. The CDR3 nucleotides read TGTGCCAGCAGCAACTGGGACGGCCAGAGGTTCTTC.